These 10 T cell receptor beta chains came from one sample sequenced in a study of CD4 T cell repertoires in COVID-19. Libraries were prepared by immunoSEQ multiplex PCR; TCRdb keeps only in-frame clonotypes and omits some of them. The repertoire holds about 75,000 clones, with about 80% as singletons. Source: CD4+ T cells from peripheral blood, taken after recovery from COVID-19. Receptor source: a human donor who had COVID-19.

V gene TRBV6-5 combines with J gene TRBJ2-6; D uncertain. The length of the CDR3 is 14 residues. The V gene lost 8 bases and the J gene lost 4 bases, with 12 bases spanning the gap. Germline assignment: CDR1 MNHEY and CDR2 SVGAGI. The CDR3 DNA reads TGTGCCAGCCTGTCCTGGAAGGGGGCCAACGTCCTGACTTTC. It is translated as CASLSWKGANVLTF.

The V call is TRBV29-1, the J call TRBJ2-5; D is perhaps TRBD2 (5 bases). Trimming stripped 6 bases from V and 9 bases from J, with 14 bases between. This CDR3 comprises 11 residues. Germline-derived CDR1 and CDR2 are SQVTM and ANQGSEA. CDR3 in DNA: TGCAGCGTAACAACAGAGGGATCCCAGTACTTC. Residues: CSVTTEGSQYF.

The V gene is TRBV19, the J gene TRBJ1-1, with TRBD1 identical over 11 bases. V lost 6 bases to trimming and J lost 3 bases; unmatched junction nucleotides: 12. Per the germline V gene, CDR1 is LNHDA and CDR2 is SQIVND (reference sequence). CDR3 length equals 17 residues. CDR3: CASSPFGQGARDTEAFF. Here the CDR3 DNA reads TGTGCCAGTAGCCCCTTCGGACAGGGGGCGCGGGACACTGAAGCTTTCTTT.

The chain couples TRBV28 to TRBJ2-3; D is undetermined. The ends were cut back, 3 bases at V and 11 bases at J, with 12 bases in the middle. The germline gives CDR1 MDHEN, CDR2 SYDVKM. This CDR3 has 12 residues. The CDR3 coding sequence is TGTGCCAGCAGTTTGGCCGGGTTCTTGCAGTATTTT. This gives the protein CASSLAGFLQYF.

The chain combines TRBV19 with TRBJ2-2; TRBD1 might be the D (5 bases). The CDR3 extends over 14 amino acids. Germline V gene sequence: CDR1 LNHDA, CDR2 SQIVND (reference sequence). Trimming cost V 5 bases and J 4 bases, with 11 bases left between them. As DNA, the CDR3 is TGTGCCAGTAGTTGGGGCGGTGTCACCGGGGAGCTGTTTTTT. This translates into CASSWGGVTGELFF. The full variable domain, its missing parts supplied by reference TRBV19 and TRBJ2-2, is DGGITQSPKYLFRKEGQNVTLSCEQNLNHDAMYWYRQDPGQGLRLIYYSQIVNDFQKGDIAEGYSVSREKKESFPLTVTSAQKNPTAFYLCASSWGGVTGELFFGEGSRLTVL.

This clone was picked up a small number of times. The rearrangement uses TRBV19 and TRBJ1-5, with D possibly being TRBD1 (5 bases). Per the germline V gene, CDR1 is LNHDA and CDR2 is SQIVND (reference sequence). Trimming stripped 6 bases from V and 0 bases from J, with 15 bases between. The CDR3 extends over 16 amino acids. CDR3 in amino acids: CASSWDGSYSNQPQHF. The CDR3 coding sequence is TGTGCCAGTAGCTGGGACGGATCGTATAGCAATCAGCCCCAGCATTTT. The full variable domain, rest sourced from reference TRBV19 and TRBJ1-5, is DGGITQSPKYLFRKEGQNVTLSCEQNLNHDAMYWYRQDPGQGLRLIYYSQIVNDFQKGDIAEGYSVSREKKESFPLTVTSAQKNPTAFYLCASSWDGSYSNQPQHFGDGTRLSIL.

The chain is built from TRBV5-1 and TRBJ2-1, with 9 bases aligning to TRBD1. J lost 4 bases, V lost 4 bases, and 6 bases had no gene match. The CDR3 is 15 residues long. The germline V gene has CDR1 SGHRS and CDR2 YFSETQ. CDR3 sequence: CASSPGQGSYNEQFF. The CDR3 DNA is TGCGCCAGCAGCCCCGGACAGGGGAGTTACAATGAGCAGTTCTTC.

The genes are TRBV10-3 and TRBJ2-1, with D hard to call. Trimming removed 2 bases from V and 8 bases from J, with 7 bases in between. The germline CDR1 and CDR2 sequences are ENHRY and SYGVKD. This CDR3 has 12 amino acids. The DNA for the CDR3 is TGTGCCATCAGTGAGGGCAGCTATGAGCAGTTCTTC. As protein: CAISEGSYEQFF.

This clone occurred once. This sequence joins TRBV7-8 and TRBJ2-2; D might be TRBD1 (6 bases). The CDR3 totals 15 residues. CDR1 is SGHVS, CDR2 FQNEAQ, per germline. V was cut by 3 bases and J by 4 bases, with 12 bases left in between. CDR3 residues: CASSFRTAGTGELFF. CDR3 coding DNA: TGTGCCAGCAGCTTCAGGACAGCTGGCACCGGGGAGCTGTTTTTT.

This chain uses TRBV9 with TRBJ1-6; tentative D call: TRBD1 (6 bases). CDR1 is SGDLS and CDR2 is YYNGEE in the germline V gene. CDR3 length: 17 residues. The V end lost 3 bases, the J end lost 7 bases, and 20 bases lay between the germline ends. Here the CDR3 reads CASSGSWGGLGNSPLHF. CDR3 nucleotide sequence: TGTGCCAGCAGCGGGTCTTGGGGGGGCCTGGGGAATTCACCCCTCCACTTT.